The rows below give T cell receptor beta chains drawn from one sample of a study of T-cell reconstitution after alpha-beta-depleted transplantation in children. TCRdb fed the PCR reads into MiXCR, producing one record per CDR3 protein. The table records about 640,000 distinct CDR3 sequences, 10% to 15% of them present only once. Source: PBMCs, mostly from graft donor cells, taken 360 days after TCRalphabeta/CD19-depleted stem cell transplant. The receptors come from a male patient aged 10-17 years who had a stem cell transplant for acute myeloid leukemia, so the T cells may come from the graft donor. Each CDR3 is given with its conserved first and last residue. A D gene is named only where the DNA matches it firmly. Size is stated for part of the rows, as once, few or many counts, or as a class when the clone is expanded.

v_gene	d_gene	j_gene	abundance	CDR3nt	CDR3aa
TRBV29-1	NA	TRBJ2-3	many	TGCAGCCTTGAGGCGGTCTCAGATACGCAGTATTTT	CSLEAVSDTQYF
TRBV20-1	NA	TRBJ2-5	few	TGCAGTGCTAGAAACGTCCAAGAGACCCAGTACTTC	CSARNVQETQYF
TRBV5-1	NA	TRBJ1-1	few	TGCGCCAGCAGCCCCCTAGGACAGCAAGCTTTCTTT	CASSPLGQQAFF
TRBV11-2	NA	TRBJ2-4	NA	TGTGCCAGCAGCTTGACTATAACGTCGGACATTCAGTACTTC	CASSLTITSDIQYF
TRBV29-1	NA	TRBJ2-2	many	TGCAGCGTGGGAACCTCCAGGGTCAGTGAGTCCGGGGAGCTGTTTTTT	CSVGTSRVSESGELFF
TRBV7-2	TRBD2	TRBJ2-1	many	TGTGCCAGCAGCTTAGTTACCACGGGGGGTGAGCAGTTCTTC	CASSLVTTGGEQFF
TRBV10-3	NA	TRBJ2-1	NA	TGTGCCATCAGTGATAGAGGGACGGTCTACAATGAGCAGTTCTTC	CAISDRGTVYNEQFF
TRBV5-1	TRBD2	TRBJ2-1	few	TGCGCCAGCAGCGAATCTAGCGGGCCCTCCTACAATGAGCAGTTCTTC	CASSESSGPSYNEQFF
TRBV12-3/TRBV12-4	NA	TRBJ2-7	many	TGTGCCAGCAGGCTCTCGGCTTTAAGTCTAGATGTCTTC	CASRLSALSLDVF
TRBV6-2/TRBV6-3	TRBD2	TRBJ2-7	many	TGTGCCAGCAGTTACTCTAGCGGGAGCTACGAGCAGTACTTC	CASSYSSGSYEQYF
TRBV7-2	NA	TRBJ2-1	NA	TGTGCCAGCAGCTTAAGGGACTCTCAAACCTACAATGAGCAGTTCTTC	CASSLRDSQTYNEQFF
TRBV13	NA	TRBJ1-1	many	TGTGCCAGCAGCCAACAGGGGAACACTGAAGCTTTCTTT	CASSQQGNTEAFF
TRBV20-1	NA	TRBJ2-5	few	TGCAGTGCTAAATTGGCAGGGTCAGAGACCCAGTACTTC	CSAKLAGSETQYF
TRBV14	NA	TRBJ1-1	many	TGTGCCAGCAGCCAACCCACTACGGGGGTCGTGACGGTGAACACTGAAGCTTTCTTT	CASSQPTTGVVTVNTEAFF
TRBV4-3	TRBD1	TRBJ2-7	many	TGCGCCAGCAGCCAAGACAACGGACAGGGGGAACAATACGAGCAGTACTTC	CASSQDNGQGEQYEQYF
TRBV4-3	TRBD2	TRBJ2-3	few	TGCGCCAGCAGCCATGGGAGGGACTGGGCCACAGATACGCAGTATTTT	CASSHGRDWATDTQYF
TRBV28	TRBD1	TRBJ2-7	many	TGTGCCACAGGGGGCAGGTGGGAAGGCTACGAGCAGTACTTC	CATGGRWEGYEQYF
TRBV5-1	TRBD2	TRBJ2-1	NA	TGCGCCAGCAGCTTGGTTGGGACTATCCCTTACAATGAGCAGTTCTTC	CASSLVGTIPYNEQFF
TRBV5-1	NA	TRBJ2-1	few	TGCGCCAGCAGCTATCCCGGCCGAGGCTACAATGAGCAGTTCTTC	CASSYPGRGYNEQFF
TRBV20-1	TRBD2	TRBJ2-1	once	TGCAGTGCTGCGAGGACTAGCGGGATATACAATGAGCAGTTCTTC	CSAARTSGIYNEQFF
TRBV28	NA	TRBJ2-1	few	TGTGCCAGCAGTCTCCAAACCACAGGGCTCCAAGACTACAATGAGCAGTTCTTC	CASSLQTTGLQDYNEQFF
TRBV7-3	TRBD1	TRBJ2-3	few	TGTGCCAGCAGCAGAAGATCAGGGGGTGTTAACACAGATACGCAGTATTTT	CASSRRSGGVNTDTQYF
TRBV19	NA	TRBJ2-1	few	TGTGCCAGTAGTATTGGCGAACGGGCCCTATACAATGAGCAGTTCTTC	CASSIGERALYNEQFF
TRBV5-1	TRBD1	TRBJ2-5	NA	TGCGCCAGCAGCTGGGGACAGGTCGGGGGGACCCAGTACTTC	CASSWGQVGGTQYF
TRBV3-1	TRBD2	TRBJ2-5	NA	TGTGCCAGCAGCCAAGGACTAGCGGCCCAAGAGACCCAGTACTTC	CASSQGLAAQETQYF
TRBV20-1	NA	TRBJ2-7	many	TGCAGTGCGGATGGACGACAGGACACAGCCTCCGAGCAGTACTTC	CSADGRQDTASEQYF
TRBV11-2	NA	TRBJ2-1	few	TGTGCCAGCAGCTTAGCTGTGAGTTACAATGAGCAGTTCTTC	CASSLAVSYNEQFF
TRBV29-1	NA	TRBJ2-7	many	TGCAGCGTTGAAGGGACTAAGAACGAGCAGTACTTC	CSVEGTKNEQYF
TRBV25-1	NA	TRBJ2-7	NA	TGTGCCAGCGGTGTTGGGGTCGAGCAGTACTTC	CASGVGVEQYF
TRBV28	NA	TRBJ1-5	few	TGTGCCAGCACTGTTGGCAATCAGCCCCAGCATTTT	CASTVGNQPQHF
TRBV30	TRBD2	TRBJ2-7	NA	TGTGCCTGGAGTGGTACTAGCGGGAGTAAGCAGTACTTC	CAWSGTSGSKQYF
TRBV6-5	TRBD1	TRBJ2-7	NA	TGTGCCAGCAGTTACCGAGACAGGGACTACGAGCAGTACTTC	CASSYRDRDYEQYF
TRBV7-6	TRBD1	TRBJ2-3	few	TGTGCCAGCAGCCGGGACAGGAGCCTCACAGATACGCAGTATTTT	CASSRDRSLTDTQYF
TRBV4-2	NA	TRBJ2-7	few	TGTGCCAGCACCCCAAGGGGACTGGGGACGGACTCCTACGAGCAGTACTTC	CASTPRGLGTDSYEQYF
TRBV7-2	TRBD2	TRBJ2-1	NA	TGTGCCAGCACTGCCGGGGGGAGGGCAGACAATGAGCAGTTCTTC	CASTAGGRADNEQFF
TRBV7-7	TRBD2	TRBJ2-1	many	TGTGCTAGCAGCTTATTTCTAGCGGGAAGCTCCTACAATGAGCAGTTCTTC	CASSLFLAGSSYNEQFF
TRBV5-1	NA	TRBJ2-1	many	TGCGCCAGCAGTTCTGGACTCGTCTCCTACAATGAGCAGTTCTTC	CASSSGLVSYNEQFF
TRBV7-3	TRBD1	TRBJ2-3	NA	TGTGCCAGCAGCTCGACAGGGCCACCTTCCCCCAATACGCAGTATTTT	CASSSTGPPSPNTQYF
TRBV7-6	NA	TRBJ2-1	few	TGTGCCAGCAGCTTAATCGCGGGGACTCTGCACAATGAGCAGTTCTTC	CASSLIAGTLHNEQFF
TRBV20-1	NA	TRBJ2-6	NA	TGCAGTGCTAGAGCTCAGGGGTCTGGGGCCAACGTCCTGACTTTC	CSARAQGSGANVLTF
TRBV5-5	NA	TRBJ1-1	NA	TGTGCCAGCACTGACACCTTCACTGAAGCTTTCTTT	CASTDTFTEAFF
TRBV28	NA	TRBJ1-1	NA	TGTGCCAGCTTCAAGGGGGGTTATAAAGCTTTCTTT	CASFKGGYKAFF
TRBV7-6	NA	TRBJ2-2	many	TGTGCCAGCAGCTTAGGTGGCAGGGTGGCCGGGGAGCTGTTTTTT	CASSLGGRVAGELFF
TRBV9	TRBD2	TRBJ2-7	few	TGTGCCAGCAGCGTAGCTGCGCTAGCGGGAGATTACTACGAGCAGTACTTC	CASSVAALAGDYYEQYF
TRBV6-5	NA	TRBJ1-1	NA	TGTGCCAGCAGACAGGCGGCATCTACTGAAGCTTTCTTT	CASRQAASTEAFF
TRBV4-2	TRBD1	TRBJ2-7	NA	TGTGCCAGCAGCCATCGCCCTTTATGGACAGGGGACTCATTAACCTACGAGCAGTACTTC	CASSHRPLWTGDSLTYEQYF
TRBV28	NA	TRBJ2-3	many	TGTGCCAGCAGTTTGCTGGGAGTGGGCACAGATACGCAGTATTTT	CASSLLGVGTDTQYF
TRBV29-1	NA	TRBJ2-2	NA	TGCAGCGTTGACAGGGAGGCAACCGGGGAGCTGTTTTTT	CSVDREATGELFF
TRBV7-6	NA	TRBJ2-7	few	TGTGCCAGCAGCAGCGGACCCCTTTACGAGCAGTACTTC	CASSSGPLYEQYF
TRBV28	NA	TRBJ2-7	many	TGTGCCAGCAGTTTTAGACGGAGCTCCTACGAGCAGTACTTC	CASSFRRSSYEQYF
TRBV7-2	NA	TRBJ2-7	few	TGTGCCAGCAGCTTATCCCTTCTAAGGGGGTGGGGCGACGAGCAGTACTTC	CASSLSLLRGWGDEQYF